The TCR beta chain under discussion was sequenced for a study of technical replicates of blood from several donors. The CDR3 contains 15 residues. CDR1 is SGHRS and CDR2 is YFSETQ in the germline V gene. The germline V and J ends were trimmed by 6 bases and 0 bases, with 14 bases remaining between them. Here immunoSEQ multiplex PCR was the method, and the copy in TCRdb shows in-frame clones only, minus some. The data contain roughly 52,000 clones, 90% to 95% of them singletons. Material for sequencing was PBMCs. The V call is TRBV5-1, the J call TRBJ2-3, with D maybe TRBD1 (5 bases). The clonotype was recovered from a human donor in good health. Some clones in this sample may be carry-over from other donors' samples. The CDR3 DNA follows: TGCGCCAGCACCCCCAGGGCCGCTAGCACAGATACGCAGTATTTT. It is translated as CASTPRAASTDTQYF.